This T cell receptor beta chain was identified in a study of cytomegalovirus exposure and HLA in healthy donors. General study results and limits: Association with HLA alleles at 0.05 false discovery rate was found for 16,951 TCR beta sequences in a later analysis.

Germline trimming cut 6 bases from V and 5 bases from J; bases unmatched to any gene: 12. The CDR3 length is 16 residues. Germline CDR1 is MNHEY and CDR2 is SMNVEV (reference sequence). Points on this clone: Its specificity is not known.

The primer mix had 60 Vbeta and 13 Jbeta primers. The table came from immunoSEQ multiplex PCR; TCRdb's copy has only in-frame clones and leaves some out. Of about 300,000 clones in the sample, just over 85% were seen once. The material sequenced was PBMCs. The clonotype originates from a man between 40 and 49 years old in good health and CMV-seropositive. V gene TRBV27 combines with J gene TRBJ2-2; 7 nucleotides line up with TRBD1. The CDR3 reads CASSLGQPVVTGELFF. CDR3 nucleotides: TGTGCCAGCAGCCTGGGACAGCCTGTAGTTACCGGGGAGCTGTTTTTT.